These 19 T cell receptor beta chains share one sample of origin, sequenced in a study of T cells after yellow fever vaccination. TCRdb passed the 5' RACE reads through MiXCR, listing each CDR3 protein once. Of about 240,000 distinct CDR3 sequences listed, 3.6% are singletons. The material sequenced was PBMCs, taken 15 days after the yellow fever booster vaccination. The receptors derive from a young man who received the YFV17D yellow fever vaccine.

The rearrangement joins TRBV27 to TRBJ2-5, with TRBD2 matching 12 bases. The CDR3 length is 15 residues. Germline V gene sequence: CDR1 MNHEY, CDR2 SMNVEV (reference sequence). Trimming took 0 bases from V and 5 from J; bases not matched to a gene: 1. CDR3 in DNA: TGTGCCAGCAGTTTATCAACTAGCGGGGGGGAGACCCAGTACTTC. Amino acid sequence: CASSLSTSGGETQYF.

The CDR3 bases are TGTGCCAGCAGTCACCTTGGACAGGGGGCAGGGTATGGCTACACCTTC. Translated: CASSHLGQGAGYGYTF. The rearrangement links TRBV11-3 to TRBJ1-2; 11 nucleotides agree with TRBD1. This CDR3 region has 16 residues. V shed 6 bases and J 5 bases; nucleotides not matched to a gene: 11. Germline values: CDR1 SGHNT, CDR2 YENEEA.

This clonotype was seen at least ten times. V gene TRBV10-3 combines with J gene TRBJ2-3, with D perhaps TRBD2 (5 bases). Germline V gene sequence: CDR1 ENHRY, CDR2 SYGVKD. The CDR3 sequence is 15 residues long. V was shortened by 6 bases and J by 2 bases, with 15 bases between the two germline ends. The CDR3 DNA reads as TGTGCCATCAGGGACTCCACGATAAACACAGATACGCAGTATTTT. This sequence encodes CAIRDSTINTDTQYF.

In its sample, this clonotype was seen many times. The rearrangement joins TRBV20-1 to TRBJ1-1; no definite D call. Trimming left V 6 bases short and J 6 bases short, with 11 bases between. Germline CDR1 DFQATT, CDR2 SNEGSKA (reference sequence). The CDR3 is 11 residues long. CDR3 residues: CSAVENPEAFF. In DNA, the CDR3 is TGCAGTGCCGTGGAGAATCCTGAAGCTTTCTTT.

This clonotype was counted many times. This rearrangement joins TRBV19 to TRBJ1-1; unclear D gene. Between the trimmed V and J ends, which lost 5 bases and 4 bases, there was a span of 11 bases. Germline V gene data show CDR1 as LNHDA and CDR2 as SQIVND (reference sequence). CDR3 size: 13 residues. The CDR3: CASSYAGGTEAFF. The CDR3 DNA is TGTGCCAGTAGTTACGCAGGAGGCACTGAAGCTTTCTTT.

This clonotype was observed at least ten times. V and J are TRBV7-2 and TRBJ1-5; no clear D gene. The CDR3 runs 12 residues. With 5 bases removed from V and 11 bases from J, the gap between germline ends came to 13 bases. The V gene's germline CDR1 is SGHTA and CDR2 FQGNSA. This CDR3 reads CASSPREGAQHF. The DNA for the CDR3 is TGTGCCAGCAGCCCGCGTGAGGGTGCCCAGCATTTT.

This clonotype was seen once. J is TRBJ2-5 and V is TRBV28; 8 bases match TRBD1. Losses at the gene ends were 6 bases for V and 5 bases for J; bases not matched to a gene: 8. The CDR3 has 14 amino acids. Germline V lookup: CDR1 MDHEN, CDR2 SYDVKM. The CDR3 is CASSAGGPRETQYF. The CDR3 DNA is TGTGCCAGCAGCGCAGGGGGCCCACGGGAGACCCAGTACTTC.

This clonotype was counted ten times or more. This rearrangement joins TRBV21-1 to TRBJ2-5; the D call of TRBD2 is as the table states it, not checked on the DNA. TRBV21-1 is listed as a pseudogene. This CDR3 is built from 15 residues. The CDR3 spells CASSAPAGGRETQYF. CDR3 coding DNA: TGTGCCAGCAGCGCCCCAGCGGGGGGTCGGGAGACCCAGTACTTC.

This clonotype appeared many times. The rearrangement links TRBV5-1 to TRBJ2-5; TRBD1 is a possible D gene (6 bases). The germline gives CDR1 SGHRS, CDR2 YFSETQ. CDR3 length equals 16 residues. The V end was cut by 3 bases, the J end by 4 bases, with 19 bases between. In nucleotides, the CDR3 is TGCGCCAGCAGCTCCACAGGGCAGCAGGTTCGAGAGACCCAGTACTTC. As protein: CASSSTGQQVRETQYF. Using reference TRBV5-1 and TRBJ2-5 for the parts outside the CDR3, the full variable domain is KAGVTQTPRYLIKTRGQQVTLSCSPISGHRSVSWYQQTPGQGLQFLFEYFSETQRNKGNFPGRFSGRQFSNSRSEMNVSTLELGDSALYLCASSSTGQQVRETQYFGPGTRLLVL.

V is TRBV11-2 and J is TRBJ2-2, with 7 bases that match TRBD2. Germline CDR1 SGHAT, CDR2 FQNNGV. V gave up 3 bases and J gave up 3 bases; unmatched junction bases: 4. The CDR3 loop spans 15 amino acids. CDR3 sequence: CASSLAGAYTGELFF. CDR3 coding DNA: TGTGCCAGCAGCTTGGCGGGAGCGTACACCGGGGAGCTGTTTTTT. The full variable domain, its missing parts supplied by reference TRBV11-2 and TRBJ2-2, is EAGVAQSPRYKIIEKRQSVAFWCNPISGHATLYWYQQILGQGPKLLIQFQNNGVVDDSQLPKDRFSAERLKGVDSTLKIQPAKLEDSAVYLCASSLAGAYTGELFFGEGSRLTVL.

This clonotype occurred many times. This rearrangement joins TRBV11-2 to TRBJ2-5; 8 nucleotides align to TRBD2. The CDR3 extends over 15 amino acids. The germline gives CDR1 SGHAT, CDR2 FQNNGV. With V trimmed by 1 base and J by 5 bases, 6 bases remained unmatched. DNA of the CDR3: TGTGCCAGCAGCTTAGTAGCGGGGAGGTCCGAGACCCAGTACTTC. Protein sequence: CASSLVAGRSETQYF.

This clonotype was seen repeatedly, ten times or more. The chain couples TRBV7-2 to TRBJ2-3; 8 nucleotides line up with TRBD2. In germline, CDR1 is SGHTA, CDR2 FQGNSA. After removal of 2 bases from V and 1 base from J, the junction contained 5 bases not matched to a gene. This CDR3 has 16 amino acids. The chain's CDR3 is CASSLNWRGGTDTQYF. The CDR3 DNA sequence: TGTGCCAGCAGCTTAAATTGGCGGGGGGGCACAGATACGCAGTATTTT.

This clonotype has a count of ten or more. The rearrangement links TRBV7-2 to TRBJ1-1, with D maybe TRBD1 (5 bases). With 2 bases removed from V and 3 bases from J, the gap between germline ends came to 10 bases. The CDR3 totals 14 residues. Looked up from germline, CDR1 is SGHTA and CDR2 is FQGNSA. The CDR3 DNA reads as TGTGCCAGCAGCTTAAGAGGGGAGGACACTGAAGCTTTCTTT. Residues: CASSLRGEDTEAFF.

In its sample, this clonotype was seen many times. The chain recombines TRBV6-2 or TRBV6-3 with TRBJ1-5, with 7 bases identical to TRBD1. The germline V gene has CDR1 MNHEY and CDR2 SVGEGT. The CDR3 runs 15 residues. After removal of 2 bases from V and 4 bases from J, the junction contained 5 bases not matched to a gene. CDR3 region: CASSYGQGGNQPQHF. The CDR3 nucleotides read TGTGCCAGCAGTTACGGCCAGGGGGGAAATCAGCCCCAGCATTTT.

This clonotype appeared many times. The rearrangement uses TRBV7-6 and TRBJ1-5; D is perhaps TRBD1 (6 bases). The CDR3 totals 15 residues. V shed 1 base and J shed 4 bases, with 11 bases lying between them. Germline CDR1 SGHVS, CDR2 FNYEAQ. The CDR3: CASSLGGHRNQPQHF. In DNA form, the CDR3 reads TGTGCCAGCAGCTTAGGGGGGCACAGAAATCAGCCCCAGCATTTT.

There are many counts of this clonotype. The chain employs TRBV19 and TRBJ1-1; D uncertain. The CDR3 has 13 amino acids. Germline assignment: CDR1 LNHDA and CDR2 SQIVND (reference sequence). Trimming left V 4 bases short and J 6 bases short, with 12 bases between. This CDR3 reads CASSNVGRAEAFF. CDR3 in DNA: TGTGCCAGTAGTAACGTGGGGAGGGCTGAAGCTTTCTTT. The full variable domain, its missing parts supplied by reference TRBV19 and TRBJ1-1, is DGGITQSPKYLFRKEGQNVTLSCEQNLNHDAMYWYRQDPGQGLRLIYYSQIVNDFQKGDIAEGYSVSREKKESFPLTVTSAQKNPTAFYLCASSNVGRAEAFFGQGTRLTVV.

The CDR3 region has the DNA TGTGCCAGCGAAGACGGGGACAGGGATTTTGAAAAACTGTTTTTT. Protein sequence: CASEDGDRDFEKLFF. The rearrangement links TRBV28 to TRBJ1-4; 9 bases match TRBD1. The CDR3 length is 15 residues. Germline V gene sequence: CDR1 MDHEN, CDR2 SYDVKM. With 8 bases clipped from V and 7 bases from J, the junction kept 11 bases outside the gene matches.

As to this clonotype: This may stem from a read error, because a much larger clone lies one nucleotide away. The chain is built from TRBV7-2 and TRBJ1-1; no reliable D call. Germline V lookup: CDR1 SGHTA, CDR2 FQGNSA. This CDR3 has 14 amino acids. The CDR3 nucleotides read TGTTCCAGCAGCTTAGGGTATTCCAACACTGAAGCTTTCTTT. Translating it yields CSSSLGYSNTEAFF.

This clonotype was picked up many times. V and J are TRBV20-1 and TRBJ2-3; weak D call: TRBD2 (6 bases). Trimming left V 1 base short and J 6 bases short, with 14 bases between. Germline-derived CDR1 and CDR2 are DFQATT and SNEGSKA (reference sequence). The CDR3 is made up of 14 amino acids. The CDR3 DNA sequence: TGCAGTGCTAGAGGGGGAAGGGAGGTGGATACGCAGTATTTT. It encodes CSARGGREVDTQYF.